This is a list of T cell receptor beta chains from one sample in a study of cytomegalovirus exposure and HLA in healthy donors. The method was immunoSEQ multiplex PCR; TCRdb's version includes in-frame clones alone and lacks a portion of them. In the table there are nearly 200,000 clones, roughly four fifths of which are singletons. The sequencing input was PBMCs. These receptors were obtained from a boy between 2 and 10 years old in good health and CMV-seronegative. Both conserved end residues are part of each CDR3. The D gene is left open where the match is weak. Some rows mark clone size as missing; the rest say once, few, many or name a class of expanded clone.

J gene	D gene	clone size	V gene	CDR3 DNA	CDR3 protein
TRBJ1-2	-	once	TRBV7-9	TGTGCCAGCAGCGATTTTAGTGGGGCAGGATATGGCTACACCTTC	CASSDFSGAGYGYTF
TRBJ1-1	-	-	TRBV2	TGTGCCAGCAGCTACAGGGAGCTGAGCACTGAAGCTTTCTTT	CASSYRELSTEAFF
TRBJ2-5	TRBD2	-	TRBV27	TGTGCCAGCAGTCGTAGCGGGGGGGCGGAACAAGAGACCCAGTACTTC	CASSRSGGAEQETQYF
TRBJ2-5	TRBD2	once	TRBV6-5	TGTGCCAGCAGTGGACCGACGGGGGGAGAGACCCAGTACTTC	CASSGPTGGETQYF
TRBJ2-2	-	-	TRBV2	TGTGCCAGCAGTGAAATGCCTGTGGTGTATACAAACCTGGGGGCAAACACCGGGGAGCTGTTTTTT	CASSEMPVVYTNLGANTGELFF
TRBJ2-1	TRBD1	once	TRBV18	TGTGCCAGCTCACCACTGAGACAGGGAAGTAGGGACGGTGAGCAGTTCTTC	CASSPLRQGSRDGEQFF
TRBJ2-7	-	-	TRBV4-3	TGCGCCAGCAGCCATACCCGGAGCGACGAGCAGTACTTC	CASSHTRSDEQYF
TRBJ2-4	TRBD2	-	TRBV25-1	TGTGCCAGCAGTGTAGGATCCGGGGGGGCCGAAAACAGTCAGTACTTC	CASSVGSGGAENSQYF
TRBJ2-7	-	-	TRBV18	TGTGCCAGCTCCCAGGGGCCGATCAGCTCCTACGAGCAGTACTTC	CASSQGPISSYEQYF
TRBJ2-3	-	-	TRBV11-2	TGTGCCAGCAGCCCTACAGGGACATATACGCAGTATTTT	CASSPTGTYTQYF
TRBJ2-3	TRBD2	-	TRBV6-5	TGTGCCAGCAGTTTGGCTATAGCGGGGGGGGCAGATACGCAGTATTTT	CASSLAIAGGADTQYF